These 27 T cell receptor beta chains share one sample of origin, sequenced in a study of CD4 T cells in relation to SARS-CoV-2 and coronaviruses. Before the COVID-19 pandemic, during about 2011-2019, CD4+ T cells were taken from unexposed donors. After less than 11 days of culture, CD4+ T cells were isolated. Measured with immunoSEQ multiplex PCR; TCRdb has only the in-frame clones, and not every one. The repertoire has approximately 27,000 clones, roughly 70% of them found once; the top ten carry 13%. These receptors have no known antigen. Sequenced input: CD4+ T cells from PBMCs, cultured in vitro. The receptors originated from a human donor in good health.

This clone turned up a few times. V and J are TRBV7-2 and TRBJ1-1; TRBD1 is a possible D gene (5 bases). V was pared by 3 bases and J by 4 bases, with 9 bases between. Per the germline V gene, CDR1 is SGHTA and CDR2 is FQGNSA. The CDR3 covers 13 residues. The CDR3 reads CASSFSRVTEAFF. The CDR3, as DNA: TGTGCCAGCAGCTTCTCCAGGGTCACTGAAGCTTTCTTT.

This chain connects TRBV9 to TRBJ1-3; D not certain. In germline, CDR1 is SGDLS, CDR2 YYNGEE. Trimming cost V 2 bases and J 0 bases, with 6 bases left between them. The CDR3 consists of 14 residues. The CDR3 bases are TGTGCCAGCAGCGTCCAGGACTCTGGAAACACCATATATTTT. Its translation: CASSVQDSGNTIYF.

The chain links TRBV2 to TRBJ1-3; D ambiguous. In germline, CDR1 is SNHLY, CDR2 FYNNEI. The germline V and J ends were trimmed by 2 bases and 0 bases, with 8 bases remaining between them. The CDR3 is made up of 15 amino acids. This CDR3 is CASSENHSSGNTIYF. The CDR3 nucleotides are TGTGCCAGCAGTGAAAATCACTCCTCTGGAAACACCATATATTTT.

The CDR3 region has the DNA TGTGCCAGCAGTATGGACAGTTATCAGCCCCAGCATTTT. Translation gives CASSMDSYQPQHF. The chain couples TRBV7-2 to TRBJ1-5, with D possibly being TRBD1 (6 bases). The CDR3 spans 13 residues. CDR1 SGHTA and CDR2 FQGNSA come from the germline V gene. V was trimmed by 6 bases and J by 5 bases, leaving 11 bases between them. Supplemented by reference TRBV7-2 and TRBJ1-5, the full variable domain reads GAGVSQSPSNKVTEKGKDVELRCDPISGHTALYWYRQSLGQGLEFLIYFQGNSAPDKSGLPSDRFSAERTGGSVSTLTIQRTQQEDSAVYLCASSMDSYQPQHFGDGTRLSIL.

This clone was observed a single time. The chain has TRBV7-2 and TRBJ1-4; 9 positions match TRBD1. The ends lost 5 bases at V and 8 bases at J; junction bases unmatched: 3. This CDR3 is 13 amino acids long. CDR1 and CDR2 from the germline V gene are SGHTA and FQGNSA. For the CDR3, the DNA is TGTGCCAGCAGCATGGGACAGGGCGAAAAACTGTTTTTT. It codes for CASSMGQGEKLFF.

The gene calls are TRBV7-8 and TRBJ1-2; the D gene is possibly TRBD1 (6 bases). The CDR3 totals 14 residues. Trimming removed 4 bases from V and 4 bases from J, with 13 bases in between. The germline gives CDR1 SGHVS, CDR2 FQNEAQ. DNA for the CDR3: TGTGCCAGCAGCTCCACGGGGGGCGCCTATGGCTACACCTTC. Translating gives CASSSTGGAYGYTF.

Only one count was recorded for this clone. The chain employs TRBV5-4 and TRBJ2-1; 9 bases are a match to TRBD1. Unmatched junction bases numbered 5, after V lost 0 bases and J lost 7 bases. CDR1 is SGHNT, CDR2 YYREEE, per germline (reference sequence). CDR3 size: 15 residues. The DNA for the CDR3 is TGTGCCAGCAGCTTGGACAGGGGGCGCGTGAATGAGCAGTTCTTC. The encoded protein is CASSLDRGRVNEQFF.

The chain carries TRBV5-1 and TRBJ1-1; tentative D call: TRBD1 (6 bases). The V and J ends lost 2 bases and 1 base respectively, with 18 bases between them. Germline CDR1 reads SGHRS; CDR2 reads YFSETQ. CDR3 length equals 17 residues. The CDR3: CASSLPGHTRGNTEAFF. In DNA, the CDR3 is TGCGCCAGCAGCTTACCGGGACACACCAGGGGGAACACTGAAGCTTTCTTT.

V and J are TRBV9 and TRBJ2-7; 16 bases are a match to TRBD2. This CDR3 has 17 amino acids. Germline assignment: CDR1 SGDLS and CDR2 YYNGEE. Trimming took 3 bases from V and 2 from J; bases not matched to a gene: 5. CDR3 amino acids: CASSAGLAGGPTYEQYF. The CDR3 DNA reads TGTGCCAGCAGCGCGGGACTAGCGGGGGGGCCGACCTACGAGCAGTACTTC. The full variable domain, completed using reference TRBV9 and TRBJ2-7, is DSGVTQTPKHLITATGQRVTLRCSPRSGDLSVYWYQQSLDQGLQFLIQYYNGEERAKGNILERFSAQQFPDLHSELNLSSLELGDSALYFCASSAGLAGGPTYEQYFGPGTRLTVT.

The rearrangement links TRBV4-2 to TRBJ1-1, with TRBD1 matching 8 bases. This CDR3 is 15 amino acids long. Per germline, CDR1 LGHNA and CDR2 YNFKEQ. The ends lost 1 base at V and 1 base at J; junction bases unmatched: 2. The chain's CDR3 is CASSQGRGRNTEAFF. The CDR3 nucleotides read TGTGCCAGCAGCCAAGGCAGGGGGCGGAACACTGAAGCTTTCTTT.

This clone has only a few counts. The chain uses TRBV4-1 and TRBJ2-1, with 9 bases lining up with TRBD1. Germline loops: CDR1 MGHRA, CDR2 YSYEKL. The CDR3 totals 14 residues. V gave up 4 bases and J gave up 6 bases; unmatched junction bases: 4. CDR3 sequence: CASSPWGQGNEQFF. The CDR3 bases are TGCGCCAGCAGCCCGTGGGGACAGGGCAATGAGCAGTTCTTC.

The chain has TRBV9 and TRBJ1-1, with D tentatively TRBD1 (5 bases). V lost 0 bases and J 4 bases, leaving 19 bases between the germline ends. CDR3 length: 17 amino acids. CDR1 is SGDLS and CDR2 is YYNGEE in the germline V gene. The CDR3 DNA is TGTGCCAGCAGCGTAGCACCAGGAGGGGCCGGCGGCACTGAAGCTTTCTTT. Protein: CASSVAPGGAGGTEAFF.

The genes are TRBV29-1 and TRBJ1-2; D not certain. The germline gives CDR1 SQVTM, CDR2 ANQGSEA. Deletions cut 1 base from V and 3 bases from J, with 6 bases between. CDR3 length: 12 amino acids. The CDR3 protein is CSVEVQYYGYTF. CDR3 nucleotide sequence: TGCAGCGTTGAAGTACAGTACTATGGCTACACCTTC. Drawing the rest from reference TRBV29-1 and TRBJ1-2, the complete variable domain is SAVISQKPSRDICQRGTSLTIQCQVDSQVTMMFWYRQQPGQSLTLIATANQGSEATYESGFVIDKFPISRPNLTFSTLTVSNMSPEDSSIYLCSVEVQYYGYTFGSGTRLTVV.

This clone was seen a few times. The chain combines TRBV3-1 (or the pseudogene TRBV3-2) with TRBJ1-2; 8 nucleotides agree with TRBD1. From germline, CDR1 is LGHDT and CDR2 YNNKEL (reference sequence). There are 18 residues in the CDR3. J gave up 3 bases and V 0 bases, and 12 bases lay outside the gene matches. The CDR3 here is CASSQDRGPHPYDYGYTF. CDR3 nucleotide sequence: TGTGCCAGCAGCCAAGACAGGGGGCCCCACCCCTATGACTATGGCTACACCTTC.

The V gene is TRBV7-2, the J gene TRBJ2-7, with 9 bases lining up with TRBD1. The CDR3 spans 13 residues. Germline V gene data show CDR1 as SGHTA and CDR2 as FQGNSA. After removal of 5 bases from V and 2 bases from J, the junction contained 1 base not matched to a gene. In nucleotides, the CDR3 is TGTGCCAGCAGCAGACAGGGGGCCTACGAGCAGTACTTC. It translates to CASSRQGAYEQYF.

This clone appeared a single time. The gene calls are TRBV27 and TRBJ2-7; D uncertain. V lost 4 bases and J 2 bases, leaving 3 bases between the germline ends. The germline gives CDR1 MNHEY, CDR2 SMNVEV (reference sequence). The CDR3 contains 11 residues. CDR3 loop: CASSCPYEQYF. The CDR3 bases are TGTGCCAGCAGTTGCCCCTACGAGCAGTACTTC.

V gene TRBV7-7 combines with J gene TRBJ2-5; 12 bases are shared with TRBD1. V was pared by 1 base and J by 5 bases, with 2 bases of the junction left unmatched. This CDR3 is 15 amino acids long. Germline CDR1 is SSHAT and CDR2 is FNYEAQ (reference sequence). CDR3 sequence: CASSLVGTGGETQYF. The CDR3 DNA follows: TGTGCCAGCAGCTTAGTCGGGACAGGGGGCGAGACCCAGTACTTC.

The CDR3 sequence: CASSWTGSSYNEQFF. CDR3 in DNA: TGTGCCAGCAGCTGGACAGGGAGCTCCTACAATGAGCAGTTCTTC. The rearrangement joins TRBV11-2 to TRBJ2-1; 8 bases line up with TRBD1. CDR1 SGHAT and CDR2 FQNNGV come from the germline V gene. V trimming: 4 bases; J trimming: 0 bases; junction bases outside the gene matches: 2. The CDR3 is made up of 15 amino acids.

The chain links TRBV4-3 to TRBJ2-3; 8 bases agree with TRBD2. V trimming: 0 bases; J trimming: 2 bases; junction bases outside the gene matches: 7. Germline values: CDR1 LGHNA, CDR2 YSLEER. The CDR3 has 17 amino acids. The CDR3 loop reads CASSQDTGTSSTDTQYF. The CDR3 nucleotides read TGCGCCAGCAGCCAAGATACCGGGACTAGTTCCACAGATACGCAGTATTTT.

This clone was found a few times. V gene TRBV11-2 combines with J gene TRBJ1-1, with 7 positions matching TRBD1. Germline CDR1 and CDR2: SGHAT and FQNNGV. V lost 3 bases, J lost 10 bases, and 5 bases stayed unmatched. This CDR3 contains 12 residues. This CDR3 is CASSFLTGLAFF. CDR3 sequence (DNA): TGTGCCAGCAGCTTCCTGACAGGGTTAGCTTTCTTT.

This chain links TRBV5-1 with TRBJ2-5, with 7 bases that match TRBD1. The germline CDR1 and CDR2 sequences are SGHRS and YFSETQ. The junction had 2 bases not matched to a gene; V was cut back by 2 bases and J by 1 base. The CDR3 covers 14 residues. CDR3 sequence reads: CASSFRDSQETQYF. Written as DNA, the CDR3 is TGCGCCAGCAGCTTCCGGGACAGCCAAGAGACCCAGTACTTC. Using reference TRBV5-1 and TRBJ2-5 for the parts outside the CDR3, the full variable domain is KAGVTQTPRYLIKTRGQQVTLSCSPISGHRSVSWYQQTPGQGLQFLFEYFSETQRNKGNFPGRFSGRQFSNSRSEMNVSTLELGDSALYLCASSFRDSQETQYFGPGTRLLVL.

The V gene is TRBV20-1, the J gene TRBJ2-7; D not certain. Germline-derived CDR1 and CDR2 are DFQATT and SNEGSKA (reference sequence). V was shortened by 5 bases and J by 1 base, with 6 bases between the two germline ends. CDR3 size: 11 residues. The CDR3 protein is CSASGSYEQYF. DNA of the CDR3: TGCAGTGCTTCTGGGTCCTACGAGCAGTACTTC.

The chain couples TRBV18 to TRBJ2-3; 10 positions agree with TRBD1. The CDR3 length is 18 residues. Germline V gene lookup returns CDR1 KGHSH and CDR2 LQKENI. V gave up 5 bases and J gave up 1 base; unmatched junction bases: 12. CDR3 amino acids: CASSTTDPGTGGTDTQYF. The CDR3 coding sequence is TGTGCCAGCTCAACCACCGATCCGGGGACAGGGGGCACAGATACGCAGTATTTT.

The CDR3 loop is CAISVSREGTDTQYF. The DNA of the CDR3 is TGTGCCATCAGTGTATCGAGAGAGGGCACAGATACGCAGTATTTT. V usage is TRBV10-3 and J usage is TRBJ2-3; D is unresolved. This CDR3 has 15 residues. Germline lookup yields CDR1 ENHRY and CDR2 SYGVKD. V dropped 4 bases and J dropped 1 base, with 12 bases sitting between them.

V gene TRBV24-1 combines with J gene TRBJ2-7; D possibly corresponds to TRBD2 (5 bases). Trimming took off 6 bases at V and 0 bases at J, with 11 bases between the two ends. The CDR3 totals 14 residues. Germline V lookup: CDR1 KGHDR, CDR2 SFDVKD. This chain's CDR3 is CATSQIEGSYEQYF. The CDR3 nucleotides are TGTGCCACCAGTCAGATAGAGGGCTCCTACGAGCAGTACTTC.

The rearrangement joins TRBV11-2 to TRBJ2-1; D might be TRBD1 or TRBD2, each matching 6 bases. V lost 6 bases and J 6 bases, leaving 15 bases between the germline ends. The V gene's germline CDR1 is SGHAT and CDR2 FQNNGV. This CDR3 spans 14 amino acids. The CDR3 reads CASREGGNANEQFF. CDR3 DNA: TGTGCCAGCAGGGAGGGGGGCAATGCCAATGAGCAGTTCTTC.

This clone has a single count. The chain links TRBV4-1 to TRBJ2-3; possibly TRBD2 for D (5 bases). The germline CDR1 and CDR2 sequences are MGHRA and YSYEKL. This CDR3 comprises 16 residues. V was shortened by 1 base and J by 3 bases, with 14 bases between the two germline ends. DNA for the CDR3: TGCGCCAGCAGCCAAGGTTTCACTAGTACAACAGATACGCAGTATTTT. Translated: CASSQGFTSTTDTQYF.